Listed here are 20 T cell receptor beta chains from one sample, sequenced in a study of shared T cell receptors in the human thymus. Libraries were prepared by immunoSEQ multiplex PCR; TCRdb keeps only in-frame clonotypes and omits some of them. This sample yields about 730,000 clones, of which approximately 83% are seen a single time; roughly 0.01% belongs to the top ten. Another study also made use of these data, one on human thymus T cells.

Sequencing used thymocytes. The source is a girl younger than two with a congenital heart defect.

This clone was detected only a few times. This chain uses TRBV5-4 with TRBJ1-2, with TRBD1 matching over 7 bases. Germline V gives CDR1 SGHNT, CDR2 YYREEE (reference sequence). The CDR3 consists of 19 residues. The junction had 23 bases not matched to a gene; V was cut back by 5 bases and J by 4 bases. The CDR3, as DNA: TGTGCCAGCAGAGTACTTTTCCAGACCCGCGACAGGGTCGGCTATGGCTACACCTTC. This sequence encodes CASRVLFQTRDRVGYGYTF.

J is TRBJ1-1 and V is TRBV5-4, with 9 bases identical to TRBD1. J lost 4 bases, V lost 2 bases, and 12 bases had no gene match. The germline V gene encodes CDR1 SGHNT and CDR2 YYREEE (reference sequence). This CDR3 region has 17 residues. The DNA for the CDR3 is TGTGCCAGCAGCTTCTACTCGCAACAGGGGGCGGGCACTGAAGCTTTCTTT. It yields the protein CASSFYSQQGAGTEAFF.

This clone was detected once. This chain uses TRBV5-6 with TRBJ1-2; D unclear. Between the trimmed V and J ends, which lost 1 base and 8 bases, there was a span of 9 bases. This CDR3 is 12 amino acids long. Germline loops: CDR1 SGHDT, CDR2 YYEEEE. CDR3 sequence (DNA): TGTGCCAGCAGCTTGTGGGAGGCAGGCTACACCTTC. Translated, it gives CASSLWEAGYTF.

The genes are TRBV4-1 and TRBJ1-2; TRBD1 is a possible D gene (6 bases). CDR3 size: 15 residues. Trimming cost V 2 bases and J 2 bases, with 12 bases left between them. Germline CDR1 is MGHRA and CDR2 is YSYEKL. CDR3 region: CASSQPGQRNYGYTF. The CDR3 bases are TGCGCCAGCAGCCAACCCGGACAGAGAAACTATGGCTACACCTTC.

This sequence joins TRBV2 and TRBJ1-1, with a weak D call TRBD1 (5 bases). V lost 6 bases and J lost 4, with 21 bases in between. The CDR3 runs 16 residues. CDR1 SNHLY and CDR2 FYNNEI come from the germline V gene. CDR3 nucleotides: TGTGCCAGCAGGTGGGACGAAGAAGACGGGGGCACTGAAGCTTTCTTT. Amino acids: CASRWDEEDGGTEAFF.

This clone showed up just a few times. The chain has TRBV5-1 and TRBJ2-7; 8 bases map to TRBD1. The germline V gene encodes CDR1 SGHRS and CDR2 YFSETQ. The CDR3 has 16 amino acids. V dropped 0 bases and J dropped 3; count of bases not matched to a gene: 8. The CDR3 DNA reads TGCGCCAGCAGCTTGGGGGCCGGGACAGGTAACTACGAGCAGTACTTC. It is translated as CASSLGAGTGNYEQYF.

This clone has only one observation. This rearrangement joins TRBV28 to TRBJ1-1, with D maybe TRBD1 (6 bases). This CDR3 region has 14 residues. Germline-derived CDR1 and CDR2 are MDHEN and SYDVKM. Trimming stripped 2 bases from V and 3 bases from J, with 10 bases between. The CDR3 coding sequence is TGTGCCAGCAGTTTACAGGGGAAAGACACTGAAGCTTTCTTT. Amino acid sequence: CASSLQGKDTEAFF.

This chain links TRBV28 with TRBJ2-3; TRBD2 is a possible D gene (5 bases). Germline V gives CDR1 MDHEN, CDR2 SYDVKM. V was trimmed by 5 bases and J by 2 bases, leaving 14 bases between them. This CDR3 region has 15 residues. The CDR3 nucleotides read TGTGCCAGCAGTCGAACCGGGGTCTCCACAGATACGCAGTATTTT. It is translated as CASSRTGVSTDTQYF.

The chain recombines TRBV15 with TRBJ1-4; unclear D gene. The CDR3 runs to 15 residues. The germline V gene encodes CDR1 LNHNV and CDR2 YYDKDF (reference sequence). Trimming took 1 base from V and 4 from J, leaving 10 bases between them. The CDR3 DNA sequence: TGTGCCACCAGCAGAGTTCACAGAGATAATGAAAAACTGTTTTTT. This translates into CATSRVHRDNEKLFF.

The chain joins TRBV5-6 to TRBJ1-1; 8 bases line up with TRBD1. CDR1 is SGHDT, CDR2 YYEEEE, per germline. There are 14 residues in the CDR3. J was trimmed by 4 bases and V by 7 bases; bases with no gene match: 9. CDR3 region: CASAGQGLSTEAFF. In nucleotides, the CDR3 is TGTGCCAGCGCCGGACAGGGACTCTCCACTGAAGCTTTCTTT.

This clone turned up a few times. For the CDR3, the DNA is TGTGCCAGCAGTTACTTTTATCCCCCACAGGGGACAACTGAAGCTTTCTTT. Translated, it gives CASSYFYPPQGTTEAFF. The chain combines TRBV27 with TRBJ1-1; 7 positions match TRBD1. The CDR3 runs to 17 residues. Germline V lookup: CDR1 MNHEY, CDR2 SMNVEV (reference sequence). V shed 4 bases and J 5 bases; nucleotides not matched to a gene: 16.

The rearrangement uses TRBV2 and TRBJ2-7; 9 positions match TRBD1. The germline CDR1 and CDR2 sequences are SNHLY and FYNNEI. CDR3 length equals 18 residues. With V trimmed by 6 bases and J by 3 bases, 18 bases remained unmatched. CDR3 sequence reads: CASREPPHHRGRVYEQYF. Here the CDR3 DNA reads TGTGCCAGCAGGGAACCCCCTCACCACAGGGGGCGCGTCTACGAGCAGTACTTC.

CDR3 loop: CASSLAVTGGYTF. The CDR3 bases are TGCGCCAGCAGCTTGGCCGTGACAGGCGGCTACACCTTC. The chain joins TRBV5-1 to TRBJ1-2; TRBD1 is a possible D gene (6 bases). CDR1 is SGHRS, CDR2 YFSETQ, per germline. The ends were cut back, 0 bases at V and 8 bases at J, with 11 bases in the middle. CDR3 length: 13 residues. Based on the CDR3 plus reference TRBV5-1 and TRBJ1-2, the full variable domain is KAGVTQTPRYLIKTRGQQVTLSCSPISGHRSVSWYQQTPGQGLQFLFEYFSETQRNKGNFPGRFSGRQFSNSRSEMNVSTLELGDSALYLCASSLAVTGGYTFGSGTRLTVV.

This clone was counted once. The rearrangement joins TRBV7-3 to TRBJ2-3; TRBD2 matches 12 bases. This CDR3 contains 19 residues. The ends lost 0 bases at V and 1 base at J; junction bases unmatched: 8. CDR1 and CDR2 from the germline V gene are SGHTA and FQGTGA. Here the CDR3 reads CASSLTRLAGGRGTDTQYF. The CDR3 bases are TGTGCCAGCAGCTTAACGAGGCTAGCGGGGGGGCGGGGCACAGATACGCAGTATTTT. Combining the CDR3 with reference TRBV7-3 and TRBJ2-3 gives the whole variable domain GAGVSQTPSNKVTEKGKYVELRCDPISGHTALYWYRQSLGQGPEFLIYFQGTGAADDSGLPNDRFFAVRPEGSVSTLKIQRTERGDSAVYLCASSLTRLAGGRGTDTQYFGPGTRLTVL.

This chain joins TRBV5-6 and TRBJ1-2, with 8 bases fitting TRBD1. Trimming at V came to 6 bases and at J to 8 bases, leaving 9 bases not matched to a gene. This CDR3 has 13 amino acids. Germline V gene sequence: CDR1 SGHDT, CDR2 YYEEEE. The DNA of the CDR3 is TGTGCCAGCACCGACAGGGGAAGCGGGGGCTACACCTTC. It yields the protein CASTDRGSGGYTF.

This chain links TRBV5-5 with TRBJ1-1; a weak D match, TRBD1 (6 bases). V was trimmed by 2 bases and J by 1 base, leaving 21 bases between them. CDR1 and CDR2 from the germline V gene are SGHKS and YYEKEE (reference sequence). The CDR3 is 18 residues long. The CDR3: CASSFAFRPSTGNTEAFF. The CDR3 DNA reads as TGTGCCAGCAGCTTTGCTTTCCGACCCTCGACAGGGAACACTGAAGCTTTCTTT.

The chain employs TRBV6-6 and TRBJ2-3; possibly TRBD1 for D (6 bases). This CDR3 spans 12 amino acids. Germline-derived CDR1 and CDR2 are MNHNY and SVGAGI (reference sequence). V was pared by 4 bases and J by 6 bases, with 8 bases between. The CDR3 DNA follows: TGTGCCAGCAGTTTACAGGGCGATACGCAGTATTTT. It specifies CASSLQGDTQYF.

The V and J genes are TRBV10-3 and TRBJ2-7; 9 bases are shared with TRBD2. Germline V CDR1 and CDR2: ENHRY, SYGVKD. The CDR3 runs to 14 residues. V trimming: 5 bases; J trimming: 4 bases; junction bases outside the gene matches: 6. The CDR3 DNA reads TGTGCCATCAGTCGAGCGGGGGGAAAGTACGAGCAGTACTTC. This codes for CAISRAGGKYEQYF.

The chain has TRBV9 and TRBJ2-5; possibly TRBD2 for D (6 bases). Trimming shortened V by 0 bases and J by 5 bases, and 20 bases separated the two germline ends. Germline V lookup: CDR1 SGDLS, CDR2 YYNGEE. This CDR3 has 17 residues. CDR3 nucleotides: TGTGCCAGCAGCGTAGGAGGCGGAGGGGAGGTCCGGGAGACCCAGTACTTC. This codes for CASSVGGGGEVRETQYF.

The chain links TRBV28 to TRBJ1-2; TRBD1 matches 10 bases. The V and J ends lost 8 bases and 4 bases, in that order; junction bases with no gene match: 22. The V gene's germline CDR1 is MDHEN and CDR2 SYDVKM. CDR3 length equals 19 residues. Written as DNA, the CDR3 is TGTGCCAGCGCACCGACGCCCCGGACAGGGGGGGGGTTTGGCTATGGCTACACCTTC. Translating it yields CASAPTPRTGGGFGYGYTF.